This T cell receptor beta chain stems from a study of neoadjuvant nivolumab and ipilimumab in lung cancer. Overall study findings and caveats: Blood richness before therapy tracked richness in tumors resected after neoadjuvant therapy.

Produced via immunoSEQ multiplex PCR; TCRdb's table is partial and in-frame only. The data contain approximately 40,000 clones, nearly 90% of them singletons. The CDR3 has 18 residues. V shed 2 bases and J 0 bases; nucleotides not matched to a gene: 9. The germline V gene has CDR1 MNHEY and CDR2 SMNVEV (reference sequence). To note about this clone: Its antigen is as yet unknown.

The clonotype originates from an adult with non-small cell lung cancer. The chain has TRBV27 and TRBJ2-3, with 9 bases that match TRBD2. The starting material was peripheral blood, obtained before neoadjuvant nivolumab, alone or with ipilimumab. CDR3 sequence reads: CASSLVDTLAGSTDTQYF. CDR3 in DNA: TGTGCCAGCAGTTTAGTGGATACCCTAGCGGGGAGCACAGATACGCAGTATTTT.